These 5 T cell receptor beta chains came from one sample sequenced in a study of shared clonotypes between healthy human individuals. TCRdb keeps only in-frame clones here, not all; method: immunoSEQ multiplex PCR. The sample yields about 1.5 million clones, 98% seen once. The sample comprised naive CD4+ T cells sorted from blood. This sample's subset: CD45RA+ positively selected. Source of these receptors: a man in his thirties or forties in good health.

Here the CDR3 reads CASSQGGGVQYF. The CDR3 nucleotides are TGTGCCAGCAGTCAGGGCGGGGGGGTTCAGTACTTC. This chain joins TRBV6-5 and TRBJ2-4, with 9 nucleotides matching TRBD2. CDR1 and CDR2 (germline): MNHEY, SVGAGI. This CDR3 is 12 amino acids long. Trimming removed 5 bases from V and 11 bases from J; junction bases left unmatched: 4.

This chain uses TRBV5-1 with TRBJ2-5; a possible D gene is TRBD1 (5 bases). V was clipped by 0 bases and J by 4 bases, with 22 bases between them. Germline assignment: CDR1 SGHRS and CDR2 YFSETQ. The CDR3 has 18 residues. The CDR3 DNA reads TGCGCCAGCAGCTTGGATACGAGGAAACAGGAAAAGGGAGAGACCCAGTACTTC. It yields the protein CASSLDTRKQEKGETQYF.

This clone is a singleton in its sample. In nucleotides, the CDR3 is TGTGCCAGCAGCCAGAAGGAGGTGGGGACACCGCCGATTTCCTACGAGCAGTACTTC. This gives the protein CASSQKEVGTPPISYEQYF. The chain recombines TRBV14 with TRBJ2-7, with D possibly matching TRBD1 (6 bases). The CDR3 runs 19 residues. With 3 bases removed from V and 1 base from J, the gap between germline ends came to 25 bases. Germline CDR1 reads SGHDN; CDR2 reads FVKESK.

This chain connects TRBV7-8 to TRBJ2-7; 8 positions agree with TRBD2. The trim removed 0 bases at V and 5 bases at J, leaving 15 bases unmatched. Germline V gene sequence: CDR1 SGHVS, CDR2 FQNEAQ. The CDR3 covers 18 residues. CDR3: CASSLAPVIAGKGHEQYF. The CDR3 region has the DNA TGTGCCAGCAGCTTAGCTCCCGTGATAGCGGGAAAGGGTCACGAGCAGTACTTC.

This chain joins TRBV25-1 and TRBJ1-1; D ambiguous. Germline lookup yields CDR1 MGHDK and CDR2 SYGVNS. V was clipped by 6 bases and J by 10 bases, with 15 bases between them. This CDR3 spans 12 amino acids. This CDR3 is CASSDGTRRAFF. The CDR3 DNA follows: TGTGCCAGCAGCGACGGCACCCGAAGAGCTTTCTTT.